This T cell receptor beta chain was captured in a study of blood T cells in healthy people across ages. Turning to the study itself: Template switching recovered approximately one barcoded beta molecule for every two T cells.

A sample-barcoded 5' primer and a J-beta primer mix were used in a second PCR of roughly 7 to 11 cycles. TCRdb re-called the 5' RACE reads through MiXCR, storing one row per CDR3 protein. The sample includes fewer than 750,000 distinct CDR3 sequences, around 52% of them seen just once. V dropped 2 bases and J dropped 6 bases, with 8 bases sitting between them. In germline, CDR1 is LGHDT, CDR2 YNNKEL (reference sequence). This CDR3 is 12 amino acids long. This clonotype appeared many times. The chain combines TRBV3-1 with TRBJ2-7; no clear D gene. Material for sequencing was blood. The clonotype comes from a woman aged 80 or older in good health. The CDR3 here is CASSQTSAEQYF. CDR3 sequence (DNA): TGTGCCAGCAGCCAAACGTCAGCCGAGCAGTACTTC.